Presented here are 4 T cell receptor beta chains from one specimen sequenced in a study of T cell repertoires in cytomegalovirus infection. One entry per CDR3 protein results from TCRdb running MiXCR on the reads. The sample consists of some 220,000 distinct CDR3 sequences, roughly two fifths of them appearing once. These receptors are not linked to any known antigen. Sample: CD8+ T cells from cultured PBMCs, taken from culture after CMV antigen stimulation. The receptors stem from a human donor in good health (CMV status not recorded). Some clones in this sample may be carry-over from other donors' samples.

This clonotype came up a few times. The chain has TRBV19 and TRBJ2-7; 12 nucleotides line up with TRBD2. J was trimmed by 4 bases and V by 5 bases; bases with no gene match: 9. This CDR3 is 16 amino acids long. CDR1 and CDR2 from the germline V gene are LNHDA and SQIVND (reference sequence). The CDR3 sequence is CASSFTLAGGTYEQYF. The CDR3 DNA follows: TGTGCCAGTAGTTTCACACTAGCGGGAGGAACTTACGAGCAGTACTTC.

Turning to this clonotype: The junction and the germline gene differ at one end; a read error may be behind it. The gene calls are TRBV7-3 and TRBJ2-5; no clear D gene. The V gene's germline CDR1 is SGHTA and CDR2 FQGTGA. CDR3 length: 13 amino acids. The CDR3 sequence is CASSLRLCETPYF. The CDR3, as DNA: TGTGCCAGCAGCTTACGGCTTTGCGAGACCCCGTACTTC.

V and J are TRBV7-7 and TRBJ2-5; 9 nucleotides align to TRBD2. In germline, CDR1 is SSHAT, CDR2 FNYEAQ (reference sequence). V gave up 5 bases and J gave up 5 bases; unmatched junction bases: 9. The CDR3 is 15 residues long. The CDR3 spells CASSPGLAGLETQYF. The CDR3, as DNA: TGTGCCAGCAGCCCAGGGCTAGCGGGGTTGGAGACCCAGTACTTC. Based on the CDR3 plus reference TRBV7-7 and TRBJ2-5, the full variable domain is GAGVSQSPRYKVTKRGQDVTLRCDPISSHATLYWYQQALGQGPEFLTYFNYEAQPDKSGLPSDRFSAERPEGSISTLTIQRTEQRDSAMYRCASSPGLAGLETQYFGPGTRLLVL.

The CDR3 nucleotides are TGTGCCAGCAGCTTTAGACTAGCGGGGGCTTCTCACTACAATGAGCAGTTCTTC. Protein sequence: CASSFRLAGASHYNEQFF. The gene calls are TRBV7-8 and TRBJ2-1; 12 nucleotides agree with TRBD2. Losses at the gene ends were 3 bases for V and 3 bases for J; bases not matched to a gene: 9. This CDR3 has 18 residues. The V gene's germline CDR1 is SGHVS and CDR2 FQNEAQ.